The sequence of this T cell receptor (beta chain) was determined in a study of CD8+ T cells in alopecia areata. Study-level background: The SALT score measured affected scalp surface percentage in treated patients.

The study's findings and limits: Many expanded lesional clones persisted during tofacitinib (in both scalp and blood). Especially in alopecia totalis/universalis, lesional scalp showed greater clonality than normal scalp did.

Specified treatment: oral pan-JAK inhibitor, 5-10 mg twice daily. Extracted RNA was reverse transcribed into cDNA, the sequencing template. Libraries were prepared by immunoSEQ multiplex PCR; TCRdb keeps only in-frame clonotypes and omits some of them. The table records around 190,000 clones, around 65% of them present only once. J was trimmed by 6 bases and V by 4 bases; bases with no gene match: 6. This CDR3 region has 15 residues. CDR1 is MNHEY, CDR2 SVGAGI, per germline. About this clone: What it recognizes is unknown.

Sequenced here: CD4+ T cells sorted from blood, sampled at week 4, from a patient treated with tofacitinib. The sequence came from a human donor with alopecia areata. The chain couples TRBV6-5 to TRBJ1-6, with TRBD1 matching 7 bases. For the CDR3, the DNA is TGTGCCAGCAGTTTGGGGACAGCGATTAATTCACCCCTCCACTTT. Amino acid sequence: CASSLGTAINSPLHF.